The rows below give T cell receptor beta chains drawn from one sample of a study of CD8 T cells in ankylosing spondylitis. A single record per CDR3 protein comes from TCRdb applying MiXCR to the 5' RACE reads. This sample has about 540,000 distinct CDR3 sequences; roughly 13% occur once, and the top ten carry nearly 7%. Sample: blood, either unsorted or a sorted T cell fraction (not recorded which). These receptors all come from a male donor with ankylosing spondylitis. Each CDR3 is given with its conserved first and last residue. A D gene is named only where the DNA matches it firmly. Only part of the rows carry a size: once, few, many, or a class if the clone is expanded.

clone_size	v_call	j_call	d_call	cdr3_aa	cdr3_nt
few	TRBV20-1	TRBJ1-2	-	CSARSHLDSTSGDYGYTF	TGCAGTGCTAGATCCCACCTCGACAGTACCTCCGGAGACTATGGCTACACCTTC
-	TRBV20-1	TRBJ2-5	TRBD2	CSARPLAGGQETQYF	TGCAGTGCTAGACCCTTAGCGGGAGGGCAAGAGACCCAGTACTTC
few	TRBV29-1	TRBJ2-3	-	CSVKGPGIRTDTQYF	TGCAGCGTCAAAGGCCCAGGGATCCGGACAGATACGCAGTATTTT
few	TRBV30	TRBJ1-4	-	CACPTGAINEKLFF	TGTGCCTGTCCTACAGGCGCAATTAATGAAAAACTGTTTTTT
few	TRBV3-1	TRBJ1-2	-	CASSQGGRAYGYTF	TGTGCCAGCAGCCAAGGGGGAAGAGCCTATGGCTACACCTTC
few	TRBV14	TRBJ1-6	-	CASSQDRGSLSPLHF	TGTGCCAGCAGCCAAGATCGGGGCAGTTTATCACCCCTCCACTTT
-	TRBV20-1	TRBJ2-7	TRBD2	CSVIPFKAGVVYEQYF	TGCAGTGTAATCCCCTTCAAAGCGGGAGTAGTCTACGAGCAGTACTTC
many	TRBV28	TRBJ2-2	TRBD1	CASSNPGQGNTGELFF	TGTGCCAGCAGTAATCCGGGACAGGGAAACACCGGGGAGCTGTTTTTT
-	TRBV5-1	TRBJ2-6	-	CASSHLGAGANVLTF	TGCGCCAGCAGCCACCTTGGGGCGGGGGCCAACGTCCTGACTTTC
-	TRBV12-3/TRBV12-4	TRBJ2-1	TRBD2	CASTPPPRLAGVSYNEQFF	TGTGCCAGCACCCCACCCCCGAGACTAGCGGGAGTCTCCTACAATGAGCAGTTCTTC
-	TRBV27	TRBJ2-2	-	CASRRRGRNTGELFF	TGTGCCAGCAGACGTAGGGGGAGGAACACCGGGGAGCTGTTTTTT
-	TRBV12-3/TRBV12-4	TRBJ1-6	-	CASSLSFGGPAYNSPLHF	TGTGCCAGCAGTTTAAGCTTCGGGGGGCCAGCCTATAATTCACCCCTCCACTTT
-	TRBV15	TRBJ1-1	-	CATSRGGGGNTEAFF	TGTGCCACCAGCAGAGGTGGGGGAGGGAACACTGAAGCTTTCTTT
few	TRBV18	TRBJ2-5	-	CASSPLGAKSGSQETQYF	TGTGCCAGCTCACCACTCGGGGCAAAGAGCGGTTCCCAAGAGACCCAGTACTTC
many	TRBV12-3/TRBV12-4	TRBJ2-2	-	CASREQGNTGELFF	TGTGCCAGCAGAGAACAGGGGAACACCGGGGAGCTGTTTTTT
few	TRBV2	TRBJ2-2	-	CAITGANTGELFF	TGTGCCATCACGGGGGCGAACACCGGGGAGCTGTTTTTT
few	TRBV6-1	TRBJ2-3	TRBD2	CASRGGFLAGAADTQYF	TGTGCCAGCAGGGGCGGATTTCTAGCGGGAGCAGCAGATACGCAGTATTTT
-	TRBV5-1	TRBJ1-6	TRBD1	CASRSRTGDNSPLHF	TGCGCCAGCAGATCGCGGACAGGGGATAACTCACCCCTCCACTTT
few	TRBV6-2/TRBV6-3	TRBJ1-1	TRBD1	CASSEGQRIGEAFF	TGTGCCAGCAGTGAGGGACAGAGGATTGGTGAAGCTTTCTTT
-	TRBV11-2	TRBJ2-2	TRBD2	CASSLVGAGPANTGELFF	TGTGCCAGCAGCTTAGTAGGAGCGGGGCCAGCGAACACCGGGGAGCTGTTTTTT
many	TRBV10-1	TRBJ2-1	-	CASSQTASTYNEQFF	TGCGCCAGCAGCCAAACGGCTTCCACCTACAATGAGCAGTTCTTC
-	TRBV20-1	TRBJ1-5	-	CSARVILGQPQHF	TGCAGTGCTCGGGTCATACTGGGTCAGCCCCAGCATTTT
many	TRBV7-2	TRBJ2-3	TRBD2	CASSWGGRTDTQYF	TGTGCCAGCAGCTGGGGAGGGCGCACAGATACGCAGTATTTT